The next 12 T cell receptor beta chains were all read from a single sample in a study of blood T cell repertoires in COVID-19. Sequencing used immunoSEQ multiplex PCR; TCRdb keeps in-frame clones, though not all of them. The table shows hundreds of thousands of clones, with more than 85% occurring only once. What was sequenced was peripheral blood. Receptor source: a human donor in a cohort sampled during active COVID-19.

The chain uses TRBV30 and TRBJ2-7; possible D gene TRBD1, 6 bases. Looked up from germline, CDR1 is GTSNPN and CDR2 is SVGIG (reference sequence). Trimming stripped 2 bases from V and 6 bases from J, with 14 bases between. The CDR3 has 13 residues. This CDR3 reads CAWSRAVDSEQYF. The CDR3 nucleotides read TGTGCCTGGAGTCGGGCAGTGGACAGCGAGCAGTACTTC.

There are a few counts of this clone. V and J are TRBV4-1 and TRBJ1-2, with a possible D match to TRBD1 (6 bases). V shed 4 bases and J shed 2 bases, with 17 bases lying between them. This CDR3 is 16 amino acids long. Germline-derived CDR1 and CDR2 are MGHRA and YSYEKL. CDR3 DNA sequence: TGCGCCAGCAGCCGCACCGACAGGATCCCAAACTATGGCTACACCTTC. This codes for CASSRTDRIPNYGYTF.

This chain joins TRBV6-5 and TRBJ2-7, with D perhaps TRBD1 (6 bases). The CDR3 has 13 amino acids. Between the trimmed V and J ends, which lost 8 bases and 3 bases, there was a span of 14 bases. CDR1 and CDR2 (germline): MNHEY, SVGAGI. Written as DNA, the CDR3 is TGTGCCAGCCTACGGACAGACCGCTACGAGCAGTACTTC. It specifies CASLRTDRYEQYF.

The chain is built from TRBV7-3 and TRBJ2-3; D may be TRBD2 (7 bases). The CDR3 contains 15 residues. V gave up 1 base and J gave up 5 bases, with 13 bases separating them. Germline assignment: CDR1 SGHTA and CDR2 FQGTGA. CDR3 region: CASSLRWGGQDTQYF. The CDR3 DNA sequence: TGTGCCAGCAGCTTAAGATGGGGGGGCCAAGATACGCAGTATTTT. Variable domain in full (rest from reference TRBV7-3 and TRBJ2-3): GAGVSQTPSNKVTEKGKYVELRCDPISGHTALYWYRQSLGQGPEFLIYFQGTGAADDSGLPNDRFFAVRPEGSVSTLKIQRTERGDSAVYLCASSLRWGGQDTQYFGPGTRLTVL.

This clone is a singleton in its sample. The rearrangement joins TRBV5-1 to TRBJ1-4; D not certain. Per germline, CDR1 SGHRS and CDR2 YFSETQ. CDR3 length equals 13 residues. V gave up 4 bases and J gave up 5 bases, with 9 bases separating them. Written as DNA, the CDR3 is TGCGCCAGCAGCCTAGACCCAAATGAAAAACTGTTTTTT. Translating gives CASSLDPNEKLFF.

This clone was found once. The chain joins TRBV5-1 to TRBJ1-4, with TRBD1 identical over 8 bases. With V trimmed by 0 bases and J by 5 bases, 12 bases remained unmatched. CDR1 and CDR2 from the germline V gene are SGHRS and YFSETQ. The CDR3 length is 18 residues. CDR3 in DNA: TGCGCCAGCAGCTTGGAGGGCCCAGGGGGCCCCACGAATGAAAAACTGTTTTTT. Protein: CASSLEGPGGPTNEKLFF.

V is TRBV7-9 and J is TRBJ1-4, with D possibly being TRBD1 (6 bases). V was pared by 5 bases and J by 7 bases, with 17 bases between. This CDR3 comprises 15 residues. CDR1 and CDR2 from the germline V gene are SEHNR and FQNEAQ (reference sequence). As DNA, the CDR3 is TGTGCCAGCAGCCCCTACAGGGTGAGGGTTGAAAAACTGTTTTTT. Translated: CASSPYRVRVEKLFF.

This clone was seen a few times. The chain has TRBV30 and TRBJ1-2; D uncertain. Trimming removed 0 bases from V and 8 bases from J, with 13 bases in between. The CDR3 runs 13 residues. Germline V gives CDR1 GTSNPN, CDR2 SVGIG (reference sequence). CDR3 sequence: CAWSVARKTGYTF. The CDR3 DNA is TGTGCCTGGAGTGTGGCCCGTAAAACGGGCTACACCTTC. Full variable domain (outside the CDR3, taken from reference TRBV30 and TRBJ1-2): SQTIHQWPATLVQPVGSPLSLECTVEGTSNPNLYWYRQAAGRGLQLLFYSVGIGQISSEVPQNLSASRPQDRQFILSSKKLLLSDSGFYLCAWSVARKTGYTFGSGTRLTVV.

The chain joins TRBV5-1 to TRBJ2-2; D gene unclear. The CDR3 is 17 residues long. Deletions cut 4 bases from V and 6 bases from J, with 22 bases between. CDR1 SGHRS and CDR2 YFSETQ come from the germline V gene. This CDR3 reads CASSVSVGSAVSGELFF. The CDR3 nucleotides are TGCGCCAGCAGCGTCTCGGTTGGCTCGGCGGTTTCCGGGGAGCTGTTTTTT.

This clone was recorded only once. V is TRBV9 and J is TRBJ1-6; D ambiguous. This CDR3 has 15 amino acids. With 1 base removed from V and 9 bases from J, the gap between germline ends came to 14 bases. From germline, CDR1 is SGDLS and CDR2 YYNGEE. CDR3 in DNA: TGTGCCAGCAGCGTATCTCCTGAGGGTACTTCACCCCTCCACTTT. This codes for CASSVSPEGTSPLHF.

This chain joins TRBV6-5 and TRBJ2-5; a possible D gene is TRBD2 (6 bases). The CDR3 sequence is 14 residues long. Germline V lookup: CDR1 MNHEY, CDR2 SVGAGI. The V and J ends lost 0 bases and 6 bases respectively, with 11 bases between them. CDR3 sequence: CASSYSTSTQTQYF. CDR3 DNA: TGTGCCAGCAGTTACTCGACTAGTACACAGACCCAGTACTTC.

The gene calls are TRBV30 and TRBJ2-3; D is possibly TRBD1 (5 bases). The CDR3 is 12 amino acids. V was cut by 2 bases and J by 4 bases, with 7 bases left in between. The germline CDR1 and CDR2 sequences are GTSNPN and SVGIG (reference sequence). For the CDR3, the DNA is TGTGCCTGGAGTCTGACAGCAGATACGCAGTATTTT. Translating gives CAWSLTADTQYF.